This T cell receptor (beta chain) appears in the sequencing data of a study of control samples from healthy donors and cancer patients. Sequenced by immunoSEQ multiplex PCR; TCRdb stores in-frame clones only, minus some. The profile shows under 450,000 clones, 90% of them singletons. CDR1 GTSNPN and CDR2 SVGIG come from the germline V gene (reference sequence). The CDR3 has 16 residues. The V gene lost 0 bases and the J gene lost 0 bases, with 14 bases spanning the gap. The chain couples TRBV30 to TRBJ1-1, with a weak D call TRBD1 (5 bases). Material: PBMCs. This sequence originates from a man aged 35 to 55 with head and neck cancer. CDR3: CAWSVLSGHLNTEAFF. The CDR3 DNA reads TGTGCCTGGAGTGTACTCTCGGGGCACCTGAACACTGAAGCTTTCTTT.